The source of this T cell receptor beta chain is a study of shared clonotypes between healthy human individuals. TCRdb keeps only in-frame clones here, not all; method: immunoSEQ multiplex PCR. Of about 1 million clones detected, 70% to 80% appear once; the ten largest clones hold around 1.4%. CDR3 length: 14 amino acids. The germline V gene encodes CDR1 SGHDT and CDR2 YYEEEE. After removal of 7 bases from V and 10 bases from J, the junction contained 10 bases not matched to a gene. The J gene is TRBJ1-6, the V gene TRBV5-6; 8 bases line up with TRBD1. The receptor was isolated from a man aged 18 to 30 in good health. The sample was memory CD4+ T cells sorted from blood. The subset was: CD45RA-negative fraction. CDR3 protein: CASSTGAGGSPLHF. The DNA of the CDR3 is TGTGCCAGCTCGACAGGGGCAGGAGGATCACCCCTCCACTTT.